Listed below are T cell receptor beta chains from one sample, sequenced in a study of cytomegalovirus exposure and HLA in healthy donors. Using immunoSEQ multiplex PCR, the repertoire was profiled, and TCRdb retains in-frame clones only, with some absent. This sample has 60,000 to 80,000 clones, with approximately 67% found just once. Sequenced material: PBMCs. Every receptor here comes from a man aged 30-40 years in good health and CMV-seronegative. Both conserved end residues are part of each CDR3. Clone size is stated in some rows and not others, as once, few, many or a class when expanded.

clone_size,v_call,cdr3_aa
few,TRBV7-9,CASSSGTGNYNEQFF
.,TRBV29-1,CSGEYTDTQYF
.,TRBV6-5,CASSRGQNINTEAFF
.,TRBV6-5,CASSKGQGAYEQYF
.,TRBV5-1,CASSPAGWYEQYF
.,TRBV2,CASSEWAGGSQETQYF
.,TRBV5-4,CASSLGQGSFGYTF
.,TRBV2,CASSEALRGNQPQHF
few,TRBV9,CASSADRGAGEQYF
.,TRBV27,CASSGTGNSPLHF
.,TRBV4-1,CASSHRQGSDGYTF
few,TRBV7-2,CASSLGQFETQYF
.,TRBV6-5,CASSYGRMNTEAFF
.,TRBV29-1,CSVEEYQSPSEQYF
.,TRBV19,CASSMARTSGYLQYF
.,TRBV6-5,CASTPVSGNTIYF
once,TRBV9,CASSLTMDTQYF
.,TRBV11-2,CASSLHRAGNTIYF
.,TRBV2,CASTQNRQGRETQYF
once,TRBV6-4,CASSVSGQGDNEQFF
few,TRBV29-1,CSVGTGGETQYF
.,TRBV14,CASSQWTASNEKLFF
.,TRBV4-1,CASSQDGSGGASEQFF
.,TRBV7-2,CASSYPGLVETQYF
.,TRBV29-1,CSVNTRDRRYNEQFF
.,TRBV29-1,CSMSRDLNTEAFF
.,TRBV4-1,CASSQDSGTANTEAFF
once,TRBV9,CASSVAGVGTDTQYF
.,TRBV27,CASSLSVSTDTQYF
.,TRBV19,CASRRSGGYEQYF
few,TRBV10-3,CAIGQGARSDTEAFF
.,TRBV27,CASSGLPELGEQYF
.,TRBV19,CATSGNTEAFF
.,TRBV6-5,CASSSDRAIGYTF
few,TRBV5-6,CASSETGGASDTEAFF
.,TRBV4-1,CASSLGQKGSYGYTF
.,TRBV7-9,CASSRGGNEKLFF
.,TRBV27,CASSLGRAETQYF
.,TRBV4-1,CASSSFPANTGELFF
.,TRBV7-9,CASNPATSGEETQYF
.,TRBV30,CAWLGEAGSPLHF